Sequencing of this TCR beta chain was carried out in a study of blood T cell repertoires in COVID-19. Study-level background: Both acute and convalescent COVID-19 samples were obtained from the United States, Italy and Spain.

Cohort allocation depended upon clinical history that participants reported. In the study's own analysis: Quantification of nucleated cells was approximated via reference gene primer amplification. Using immunoSEQ multiplex PCR, the repertoire was profiled, and TCRdb retains in-frame clones only, with some absent. V and J calls and clone size are given by that table; D and trimming were obtained from the DNA. The sample lists a few hundred thousand clones; 88% were seen once. Germline lookup yields CDR1 SQVTM and CDR2 ANQGSEA. CDR3 length: 13 amino acids. Trimming removed 4 bases at V and 0 bases at J, with 9 bases between.

The clonotype comes from a middle-aged woman who had recovered from COVID-19. Sequencing input: PBMCs or T cells enriched from blood (not recorded which). The rearrangement links TRBV29-1 to TRBJ1-1; a possible D gene is TRBD1 (5 bases). DNA of the CDR3: TGCAGCGTTGGGGGGGTGATGAACACTGAAGCTTTCTTT. Its translation: CSVGGVMNTEAFF.